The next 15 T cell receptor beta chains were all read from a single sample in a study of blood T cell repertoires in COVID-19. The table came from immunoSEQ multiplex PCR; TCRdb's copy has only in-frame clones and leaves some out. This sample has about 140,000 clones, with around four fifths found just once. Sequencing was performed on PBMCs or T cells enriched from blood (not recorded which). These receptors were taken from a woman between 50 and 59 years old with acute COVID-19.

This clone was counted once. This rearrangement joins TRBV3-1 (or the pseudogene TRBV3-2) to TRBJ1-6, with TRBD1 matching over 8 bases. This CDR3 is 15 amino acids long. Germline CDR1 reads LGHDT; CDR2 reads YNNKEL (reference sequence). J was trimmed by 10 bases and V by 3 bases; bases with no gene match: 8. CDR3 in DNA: TGTGCCAGCAGCCACATGACAGGGGCGCGGTCACCCCTCCACTTT. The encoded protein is CASSHMTGARSPLHF.

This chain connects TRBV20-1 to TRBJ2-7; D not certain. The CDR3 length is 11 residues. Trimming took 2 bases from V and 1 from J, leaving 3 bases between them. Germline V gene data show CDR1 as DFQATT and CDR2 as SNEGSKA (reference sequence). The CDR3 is CSARLSYEQYF. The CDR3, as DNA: TGCAGTGCTAGACTATCCTACGAGCAGTACTTC.

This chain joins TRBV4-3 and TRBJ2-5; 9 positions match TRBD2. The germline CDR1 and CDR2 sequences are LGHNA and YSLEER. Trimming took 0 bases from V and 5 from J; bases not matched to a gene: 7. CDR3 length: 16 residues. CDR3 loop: CASSQDRAGGTETQYF. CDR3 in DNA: TGCGCCAGCAGCCAAGATAGGGCGGGAGGGACTGAGACCCAGTACTTC.

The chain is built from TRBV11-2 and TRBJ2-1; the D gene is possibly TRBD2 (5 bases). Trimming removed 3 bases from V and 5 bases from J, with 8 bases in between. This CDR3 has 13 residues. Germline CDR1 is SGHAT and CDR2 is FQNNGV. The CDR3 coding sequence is TGTGCCAGCAGCTTCCTACTAGACAATGAGCAGTTCTTC. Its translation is CASSFLLDNEQFF.

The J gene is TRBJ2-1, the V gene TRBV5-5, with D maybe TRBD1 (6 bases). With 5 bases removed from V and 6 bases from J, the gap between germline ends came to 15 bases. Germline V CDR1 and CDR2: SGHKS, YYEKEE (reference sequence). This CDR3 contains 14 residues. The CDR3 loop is CASSSETGSNEQFF. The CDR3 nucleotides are TGTGCCAGCAGTTCCGAAACAGGGAGCAATGAGCAGTTCTTC.

The CDR3 region is CSVDRGGSFTEAFF. CDR3 bases: TGCAGCGTTGATCGTGGGGGGTCTTTCACTGAAGCTTTCTTT. The chain uses TRBV29-1 and TRBJ1-1; TRBD1 is a possible D gene (5 bases). V lost 3 bases to trimming and J lost 4 bases, with 15 bases between them. The CDR3 has 14 amino acids. CDR1 and CDR2 from the germline V gene are SQVTM and ANQGSEA.

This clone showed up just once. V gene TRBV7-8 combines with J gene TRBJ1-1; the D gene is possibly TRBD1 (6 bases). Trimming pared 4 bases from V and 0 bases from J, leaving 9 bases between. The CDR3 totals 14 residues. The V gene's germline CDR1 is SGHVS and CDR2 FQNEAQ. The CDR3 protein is CASSSQGMNTEAFF. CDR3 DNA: TGTGCCAGCAGCTCCCAGGGGATGAACACTGAAGCTTTCTTT.

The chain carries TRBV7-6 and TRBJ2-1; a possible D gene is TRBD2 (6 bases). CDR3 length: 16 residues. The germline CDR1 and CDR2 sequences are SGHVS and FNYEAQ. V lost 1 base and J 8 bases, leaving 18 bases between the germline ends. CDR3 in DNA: TGTGCCAGCAGCTTAGATAGCGGTTCCCGCACCGATGAGCAGTTCTTC. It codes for CASSLDSGSRTDEQFF.

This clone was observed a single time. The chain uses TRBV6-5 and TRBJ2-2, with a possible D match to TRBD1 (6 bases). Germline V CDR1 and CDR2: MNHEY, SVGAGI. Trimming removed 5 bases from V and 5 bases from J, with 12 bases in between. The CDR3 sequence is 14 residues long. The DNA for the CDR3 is TGTGCCAGCAGTAAATACCAGGGGACCGGGGAGCTGTTTTTT. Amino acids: CASSKYQGTGELFF.

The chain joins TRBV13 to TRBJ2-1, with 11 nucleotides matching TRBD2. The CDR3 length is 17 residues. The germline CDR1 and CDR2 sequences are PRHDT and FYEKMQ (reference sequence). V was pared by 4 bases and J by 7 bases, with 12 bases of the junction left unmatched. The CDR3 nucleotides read TGTGCCAGCAGCTCCTCATATACTAGCGGGAGCGGTAATGAGCAGTTCTTC. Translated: CASSSSYTSGSGNEQFF.

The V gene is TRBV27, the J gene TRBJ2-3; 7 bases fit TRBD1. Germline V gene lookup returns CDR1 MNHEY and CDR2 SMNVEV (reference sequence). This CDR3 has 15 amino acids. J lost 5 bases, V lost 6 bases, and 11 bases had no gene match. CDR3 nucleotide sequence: TGTGCCAGCAGGGCCGAAGAGGGGGCGAAAGATACGCAGTATTTT. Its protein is CASRAEEGAKDTQYF.

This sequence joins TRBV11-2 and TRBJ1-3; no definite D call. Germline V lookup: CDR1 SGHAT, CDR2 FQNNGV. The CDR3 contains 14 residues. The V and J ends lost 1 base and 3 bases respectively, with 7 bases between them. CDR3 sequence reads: CASSLGYSGNTIYF. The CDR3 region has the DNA TGTGCCAGCAGCTTAGGGTACAGTGGAAACACCATATATTTT.

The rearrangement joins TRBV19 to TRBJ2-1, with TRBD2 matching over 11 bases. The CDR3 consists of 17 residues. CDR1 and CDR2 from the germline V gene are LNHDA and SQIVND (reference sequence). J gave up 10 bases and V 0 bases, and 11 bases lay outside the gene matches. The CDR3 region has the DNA TGTGCCAGTAGTATAGATACGGGGCTAGCGGGGGGAATCGAGCAGTTCTTC. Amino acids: CASSIDTGLAGGIEQFF.

CDR3 in amino acids: CAWSPSGTSTDTQYF. The CDR3, as DNA: TGTGCCTGGAGTCCGAGCGGAACTAGCACAGATACGCAGTATTTT. V gene TRBV30 combines with J gene TRBJ2-3; TRBD2 might be the D (5 bases). The V and J ends lost 2 bases and 0 bases respectively, with 12 bases between them. The CDR3 covers 15 residues. Germline V CDR1 and CDR2: GTSNPN, SVGIG (reference sequence).

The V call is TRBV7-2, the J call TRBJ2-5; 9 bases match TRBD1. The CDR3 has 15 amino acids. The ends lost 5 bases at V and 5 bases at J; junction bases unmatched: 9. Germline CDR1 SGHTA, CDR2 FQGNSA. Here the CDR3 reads CASSRAGTGKETQYF. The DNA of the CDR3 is TGTGCCAGCAGCCGGGCCGGGACAGGGAAGGAGACCCAGTACTTC.